One sample yielded the 20 T cell receptor beta chains listed below, sequenced in a study of T cell responses to AZD1222 COVID-19 vaccine. Method: immunoSEQ multiplex PCR; TCRdb's copy keeps in-frame clones and lacks some. The sample holds tens of thousands of clones; about 88% are singletons and the top ten take about 7%. The material was peripheral blood, obtained 28 days after the second AZD1222 dose. The origin of the receptors is an adult who received the AZD1222 COVID-19 vaccine.

The V and J genes are TRBV5-1 and TRBJ2-7; TRBD1 is a possible D gene (5 bases). Per germline, CDR1 SGHRS and CDR2 YFSETQ. The V end was cut by 4 bases, the J end by 2 bases, with 19 bases between. This CDR3 is 16 amino acids long. CDR3 DNA: TGCGCCAGCAGCCTGGGAACGAAGGTCAGGGCCTACGAGCAGTACTTC. Its translation: CASSLGTKVRAYEQYF.

This rearrangement joins TRBV7-8 to TRBJ2-7; 9 bases map to TRBD1. This CDR3 contains 15 residues. The germline CDR1 and CDR2 sequences are SGHVS and FQNEAQ. V lost 5 bases to trimming and J lost 1 base; unmatched junction nucleotides: 6. DNA for the CDR3: TGTGCCAGCAGCCTCCAGGGACAGGGATCCTACGAGCAGTACTTC. Protein: CASSLQGQGSYEQYF.

This sequence joins TRBV5-4 and TRBJ1-1; 10 bases agree with TRBD1. Unmatched junction bases numbered 8, after V lost 0 bases and J lost 6 bases. CDR1 is SGHNT and CDR2 is YYREEE in the germline V gene (reference sequence). The CDR3 contains 16 residues. CDR3 DNA: TGTGCCAGCAGCTTGGGGGGACAGGGGCGATTCGCTGAAGCTTTCTTT. It codes for CASSLGGQGRFAEAFF.

The chain carries TRBV29-1 and TRBJ2-2, with a possible D match to TRBD1 (5 bases). Germline V gene data show CDR1 as SQVTM and CDR2 as ANQGSEA. V lost 8 bases and J 3 bases, leaving 16 bases between the germline ends. The CDR3 covers 14 residues. CDR3 bases: TGCAGCATAAGGGATAGGGGTCACACCGGGGAGCTGTTTTTT. Protein sequence: CSIRDRGHTGELFF.

V gene TRBV13 combines with J gene TRBJ1-6, with D maybe TRBD1 (5 bases). In germline, CDR1 is PRHDT, CDR2 FYEKMQ (reference sequence). Trimming took 7 bases from V and 10 from J, leaving 11 bases between them. The CDR3 totals 12 residues. CDR3 region: CASTPRGSPLHF. The CDR3 nucleotides are TGTGCCAGCACCCCACGGGGGTCACCCCTCCACTTT.

The V gene is TRBV7-2, the J gene TRBJ2-1, with 7 nucleotides matching TRBD1. Germline V gives CDR1 SGHTA, CDR2 FQGNSA. This CDR3 region has 15 residues. Trimming removed 2 bases from V and 7 bases from J; junction bases left unmatched: 8. The chain's CDR3 is CASSLIGQELNEQFF. CDR3 DNA: TGTGCCAGCAGCTTAATAGGACAGGAGCTGAATGAGCAGTTCTTC.

As regards this clone: In the same sample, other DNA sequences code for this CDR3. The V gene is TRBV4-1, the J gene TRBJ1-5; 9 positions agree with TRBD1. There are 14 residues in the CDR3. After removal of 8 bases from V and 0 bases from J, the junction contained 2 bases not matched to a gene. The V gene's germline CDR1 is MGHRA and CDR2 YSYEKL. CDR3 loop: CASGTGYSNQPQHF. The DNA of the CDR3 is TGCGCCAGCGGGACAGGGTATAGCAATCAGCCCCAGCATTTT.

The chain joins TRBV25-1 to TRBJ2-3; 14 bases line up with TRBD2. The CDR3 spans 17 residues. Germline loops: CDR1 MGHDK, CDR2 SYGVNS. V gave up 2 bases and J gave up 4 bases; unmatched junction bases: 5. The CDR3 DNA sequence: TGTGCCAGCAGTGAAGGGGGACTAGCGGGGGTTCCAGATACGCAGTATTTT. Translation gives CASSEGGLAGVPDTQYF.

In this sample, this clone turned up once. The chain joins TRBV7-8 to TRBJ1-1; D call uncertain. The CDR3 contains 15 residues. Germline V gene lookup returns CDR1 SGHVS and CDR2 FQNEAQ. V lost 0 bases and J 4 bases, leaving 12 bases between the germline ends. The CDR3 nucleotides read TGTGCCAGCAGCTTAGCGGCATTGAGATTCACTGAAGCTTTCTTT. Its translation is CASSLAALRFTEAFF.

Details on this clone: The junction differs from germline at one of its ends, possibly a read error. The chain carries TRBV7-9 and TRBJ2-7; 7 positions match TRBD1. The germline V gene encodes CDR1 SEHNR and CDR2 FQNEAQ (reference sequence). CDR3 size: 11 residues. In DNA, the CDR3 is TGTGCCAGCAGCCTCCTGGGACAGAAAAATTTC. This gives the protein CASSLLGQKNF. Supplemented by reference TRBV7-9 and TRBJ2-7, the full variable domain reads DTGVSQNPRHKITKRGQNVTFRCDPISEHNRLYWYRQTLGQGPEFLTYFQNEAQLEKSRLLSDRFSAERPKGSFSTLEIQRTEQGDSAMYLCASSLLGQKNFGPGTRLTVT.

The chain joins TRBV11-2 to TRBJ2-7; tentative D call: TRBD2 (5 bases). Per germline, CDR1 SGHAT and CDR2 FQNNGV. CDR3 length: 16 residues. V lost 5 bases and J 0 bases, leaving 17 bases between the germline ends. The CDR3 nucleotides read TGTGCCAGCAGCGACCCCGGTGGGAGCAACTCCTACGAGCAGTACTTC. This codes for CASSDPGGSNSYEQYF.

The rearrangement joins TRBV30 to TRBJ1-5; 7 nucleotides agree with TRBD1. The trim removed 5 bases at V and 2 bases at J, leaving 3 bases unmatched. This CDR3 is built from 13 residues. CDR1 and CDR2 from the germline V gene are GTSNPN and SVGIG (reference sequence). Here the CDR3 reads CAWATGGNQPQHF. The CDR3 DNA reads TGTGCCTGGGCTACAGGGGGCAATCAGCCCCAGCATTTT.

A word on this clone: Different DNA sequences within this sample yield the same CDR3. This chain uses TRBV5-1 with TRBJ2-3; D is ambiguous. V gave up 0 bases and J gave up 0 bases, with 5 bases separating them. Germline values: CDR1 SGHRS, CDR2 YFSETQ. The CDR3 length is 14 residues. CDR3 DNA sequence: TGCGCCAGCAGCTTGGAACCTAGCACAGATACGCAGTATTTT. This encodes CASSLEPSTDTQYF.

This sequence joins TRBV10-1 and TRBJ1-1, with D hard to call. V lost 3 bases and J lost 7, with 6 bases in between. The germline V gene has CDR1 WNHNN and CDR2 SYGVQD (reference sequence). The CDR3 sequence is 11 residues long. The CDR3 DNA reads as TGCGCCAGCAGTGACAACGGTGAAGCTTTCTTT. This encodes CASSDNGEAFF.

The rearrangement uses TRBV18 and TRBJ1-5; D is ambiguous. V gave up 0 bases and J gave up 5 bases, with 2 bases separating them. The CDR3 covers 12 residues. Per the germline V gene, CDR1 is KGHSH and CDR2 is LQKENI. CDR3 bases: TGTGCCAGCTCACCACCGGATCAGCCCCAGCATTTT. Protein sequence: CASSPPDQPQHF.

This clone was observed once. CDR3 sequence (DNA): TGTGCCAGCAGTGTCCGGGACAGGAATGAAAAACTGTTTTTT. Amino acid sequence: CASSVRDRNEKLFF. The chain joins TRBV25-1 to TRBJ1-4; 8 bases match TRBD1. With 4 bases clipped from V and 5 bases from J, the junction kept 3 bases outside the gene matches. The CDR3 totals 14 residues. The germline V gene encodes CDR1 MGHDK and CDR2 SYGVNS.

The gene calls are TRBV29-1 and TRBJ1-2; no definite D call. V lost 3 bases and J 8 bases, leaving 13 bases between the germline ends. CDR3 size: 12 residues. The germline V gene encodes CDR1 SQVTM and CDR2 ANQGSEA. Here the CDR3 DNA reads TGCAGCGTTGAGGTTCCAGGCCGAGGCTACACCTTC. Translating gives CSVEVPGRGYTF.

The V call is TRBV30, the J call TRBJ1-6; TRBD1 agrees at 9 bases. CDR1 is GTSNPN, CDR2 SVGIG, per germline (reference sequence). This CDR3 region has 14 residues. Trimming took 2 bases from V and 10 from J; bases not matched to a gene: 6. The CDR3 DNA reads as TGTGCCTGGAGTCCTTACAGGGGGCAATCACCCCTCCACTTT. Amino acids: CAWSPYRGQSPLHF.

In this sample, this clone turned up a few times. Here the CDR3 reads CASSTLNSPLHF. The CDR3 coding sequence is TGTGCCAGCAGCACCCTTAATTCACCCCTCCACTTT. V is TRBV5-4 and J is TRBJ1-6; D uncertain. The CDR3 covers 12 residues. Germline lookup yields CDR1 SGHNT and CDR2 YYREEE (reference sequence). V lost 4 bases, J lost 6 bases, and 5 bases lay in between.

This clone was found a few times. The rearrangement uses TRBV5-8 and TRBJ2-1; D assignment may be TRBD1 or TRBD2 (5 bases each). CDR1 and CDR2 (germline): SGHTS, YDEGEE. Trimming shortened V by 6 bases and J by 8 bases, and 15 bases separated the two germline ends. The CDR3 length is 13 residues. The CDR3 protein is CASTPVGRDEQFF. Here the CDR3 DNA reads TGTGCCAGCACCCCCGTGGGGCGGGATGAGCAGTTCTTC.